This T cell receptor (beta chain) was obtained from a study of cytomegalovirus exposure and HLA in healthy donors. Study conclusions and caveats: Per a later analysis, roughly 17,000 TCR beta sequences showed association with HLA alleles at 0.05 false discovery rate. With DRB1 most and HLA-C fewest, TCR association rates differed between HLA loci in a later analysis.

PCR was performed using 60 Vbeta and 13 Jbeta primers. Original methodology: Unique TCR beta chains totaled roughly 80 million in a later count, with approximately 10 million of them shared. Assay: immunoSEQ multiplex PCR; the TCRdb copy retains only in-frame clones and omits some. From that table come the V and J calls and clone size; the DNA was used to work out D and trimming. The sample has some 250,000 clones; 75% to 85% are singletons. Comments on this clone: What it binds is not known.

Germline V gives CDR1 LNHDA, CDR2 SQIVND (reference sequence). There are 13 residues in the CDR3. The V end was cut by 8 bases, the J end by 2 bases, with 12 bases between. Sequenced material: PBMCs. The genes are TRBV19 and TRBJ1-2, with D perhaps matching TRBD1 (6 bases). The clonotype comes from a woman aged 60-75 years in good health and CMV-seropositive. The CDR3 here is CASVFTGNYGYTF. CDR3 nucleotide sequence: TGTGCCAGTGTGTTTACAGGGAACTATGGCTACACCTTC.